The 6 T cell receptor beta chains below all came from one sample that was sequenced in a study of blood T cell repertoires in COVID-19. The protocol was immunoSEQ multiplex PCR, while the TCRdb copy is restricted to in-frame clones and leaves out a portion. The sample gives about 140,000 clones, approximately 86% of which show up once; about 5.6% is in the top ten. Sequences were obtained from peripheral blood. The receptors originated from a human donor in a cohort sampled during active COVID-19.

CDR3 residues: CASSIVSNRERGQPQHF. CDR3 bases: TGTGCCAGTAGTATAGTTTCGAACAGGGAGAGGGGTCAGCCCCAGCATTTT. The chain combines TRBV19 with TRBJ1-5; tentatively, D is TRBD1 (6 bases). CDR1 LNHDA and CDR2 SQIVND come from the germline V gene (reference sequence). The CDR3 sequence is 17 residues long. Trimming cost V 1 base and J 6 bases, with 19 bases left between them.

CDR3 in DNA: TGTGCCAGCAGTTCAGGATCGAGCTCCTACAATGAGCAGTTCTTC. It yields the protein CASSSGSSSYNEQFF. The chain is built from TRBV6-2 or TRBV6-3 and TRBJ2-1; no definite D call. CDR3 length equals 15 residues. V was trimmed by 4 bases and J by 0 bases, leaving 10 bases between them. CDR1 and CDR2 (germline): MNHEY, SVGEGT.

The chain has TRBV5-8 and TRBJ2-7, with D tentatively TRBD1 (7 bases). The germline gives CDR1 SGHTS, CDR2 YDEGEE. This CDR3 comprises 14 residues. Trimming removed 2 bases at V and 5 bases at J, with 14 bases between. The CDR3, as DNA: TGTGCCAGCAGCTTCCGAGGGGGCGGGGACGAGCAGTACTTC. Amino acids: CASSFRGGGDEQYF.

This clone was seen just once. CDR3 protein: CASSAPLAGDYNEQFF. CDR3 nucleotides: TGTGCCAGCAGTGCCCCCCTAGCGGGAGATTACAATGAGCAGTTCTTC. The rearrangement links TRBV28 to TRBJ2-1, with 10 bases aligning to TRBD2. Losses at the gene ends were 5 bases for V and 4 bases for J; bases not matched to a gene: 8. Germline V gene lookup returns CDR1 MDHEN and CDR2 SYDVKM. CDR3 length: 16 residues.

J is TRBJ1-2 and V is TRBV14; D is ambiguous. In germline, CDR1 is SGHDN, CDR2 FVKESK. The CDR3 sequence is 11 residues long. Trimming stripped 0 bases from V and 7 bases from J, with 3 bases between. The CDR3 here is CASSQEAGYTF. CDR3 DNA: TGTGCCAGCAGCCAAGAAGCTGGCTACACCTTC.

The chain is built from TRBV10-1 and TRBJ1-2, with unresolved D. The V end lost 2 bases, the J end lost 4 bases, and 8 bases lay between the germline ends. In germline, CDR1 is WNHNN, CDR2 SYGVQD (reference sequence). This CDR3 contains 13 residues. The CDR3 reads CASSERGSYGYTF. CDR3 in DNA: TGCGCCAGCAGTGAGCGGGGAAGCTATGGCTACACCTTC.